Listed below are T cell receptor beta chains from one sample, sequenced in a study of T cell responses to AZD1222 COVID-19 vaccine. Here immunoSEQ multiplex PCR was the method, and the copy in TCRdb shows in-frame clones only, minus some. The sample yields roughly 190,000 clones, about nine tenths seen once. Specimen: peripheral blood, collected on day 0 of AZD1222 vaccination. These receptors all come from an adult in good health. The CDR3 runs from the conserved cysteine through the conserved F or W. D genes are given only for firm matches. Only part of the rows carry a size: once, few, many, or a class if the clone is expanded.

TRBD1,TRBV5-1,TRBJ1-4,-,CASSLVGQLNEKLFF,TGCGCCAGCAGCTTGGTGGGACAGCTAAATGAAAAACTGTTTTTT
-,TRBV2,TRBJ1-1,-,CASREEPEAFF,TGTGCCAGCAGAGAGGAACCTGAAGCTTTCTTT
TRBD1,TRBV19,TRBJ1-2,few,CASSDGTGAKYYGYTF,TGTGCCAGTAGTGACGGGACAGGGGCGAAGTACTATGGCTACACCTTC
-,TRBV6-4,TRBJ2-1,-,CASSETGYNEQFF,TGTGCCAGCAGTGAAACGGGATACAATGAGCAGTTCTTC
TRBD1,TRBV27,TRBJ1-5,once,CASRLGTGSNQPQHF,TGTGCCAGCAGGCTCGGGACAGGTAGCAATCAGCCCCAGCATTTT
-,TRBV9,TRBJ2-1,once,CASSVAAHSLSYNEQFF,TGTGCCAGCAGCGTAGCAGCCCATAGTTTGTCCTACAATGAGCAGTTCTTC
-,TRBV10-3,TRBJ2-3,once,CAARENTDTQYF,TGTGCCGCCAGGGAGAACACAGATACGCAGTATTTT
-,TRBV21-1,TRBJ2-5,-,CASTPGVQETQYF,TGTGCCAGCACTCCCGGGGTACAAGAGACCCAGTACTTC
TRBD1,TRBV10-2,TRBJ1-1,-,CASSWDSITEAFF,TGCGCCAGCAGTTGGGACAGCATCACTGAAGCTTTCTTT
-,TRBV6-1,TRBJ1-1,-,CASSERSLGYTEAFF,TGTGCCAGCAGTGAAAGATCTTTGGGGTACACTGAAGCTTTCTTT
-,TRBV10-3,TRBJ1-5,-,CAISEREGQPQHF,TGTGCCATCAGTGAAAGGGAAGGTCAGCCCCAGCATTTT
TRBD2,TRBV2,TRBJ2-1,-,CASTAGGFIEQFF,TGTGCCAGCACTGCGGGGGGATTTATTGAGCAGTTCTTC
-,TRBV5-1,TRBJ1-1,-,CASSLEASPYTEAFF,TGCGCCAGCAGCTTGGAAGCAAGCCCATACACTGAAGCTTTCTTT
-,TRBV28,TRBJ2-2,once,CASTHNTGELFF,TGTGCCAGCACACATAACACCGGGGAGCTGTTTTTT
-,TRBV10-1,TRBJ2-2,-,CASSESKQNTGELFF,TGCGCCAGCAGTGAGTCGAAACAGAACACCGGGGAGCTGTTTTTT
TRBD2,TRBV9,TRBJ2-1,-,CASSVDSGRAASEQFF,TGTGCCAGCAGCGTAGACAGCGGGAGGGCCGCGAGTGAGCAGTTCTTC
TRBD2,TRBV19,TRBJ2-5,once,CASSIMPSGTQETQYF,TGTGCCAGTAGTATTATGCCTAGCGGGACCCAAGAGACCCAGTACTTC
-,TRBV7-9,TRBJ2-3,-,CASSQRSLGHRADTQYF,TGTGCCAGCAGCCAGAGGAGTCTGGGACACCGGGCAGATACGCAGTATTTT
-,TRBV5-4,TRBJ2-1,-,CASSTRASISYNEQFF,TGTGCCAGCAGCACAAGAGCTAGCATCTCCTACAATGAGCAGTTCTTC
TRBD1,TRBV6-5,TRBJ1-2,-,CASRIQGSSNYGYTF,TGTGCCAGCAGGATACAGGGGTCTTCTAACTATGGCTACACCTTC
-,TRBV6-5,TRBJ2-3,-,CASSPRFPGTDTQYF,TGTGCCAGCAGTCCTCGCTTTCCTGGCACAGATACGCAGTATTTT
TRBD1,TRBV7-2,TRBJ2-1,-,CASSRRPLRQGGNEQFF,TGTGCCAGCAGCCGCCGACCCCTGAGACAGGGGGGAAATGAGCAGTTCTTC
-,TRBV4-1,TRBJ2-3,-,CASSQDNLGALPDTQYF,TGCGCCAGCAGCCAAGATAATCTGGGGGCGTTGCCAGATACGCAGTATTTT
TRBD1,TRBV2,TRBJ1-2,once,CASNQQGEDGYTF,TGTGCCAGCAACCAACAGGGGGAGGATGGCTACACCTTC